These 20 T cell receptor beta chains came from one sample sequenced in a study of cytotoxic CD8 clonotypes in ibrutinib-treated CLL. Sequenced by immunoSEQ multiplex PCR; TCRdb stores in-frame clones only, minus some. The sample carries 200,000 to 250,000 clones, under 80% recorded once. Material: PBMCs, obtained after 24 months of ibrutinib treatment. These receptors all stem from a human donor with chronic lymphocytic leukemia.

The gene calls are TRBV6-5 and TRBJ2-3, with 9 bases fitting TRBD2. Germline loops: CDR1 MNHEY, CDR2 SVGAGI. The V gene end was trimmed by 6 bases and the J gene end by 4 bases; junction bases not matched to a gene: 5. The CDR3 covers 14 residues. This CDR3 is CASRNSGSPDTQYF. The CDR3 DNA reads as TGTGCCAGCAGGAATAGCGGGAGCCCAGATACGCAGTATTTT.

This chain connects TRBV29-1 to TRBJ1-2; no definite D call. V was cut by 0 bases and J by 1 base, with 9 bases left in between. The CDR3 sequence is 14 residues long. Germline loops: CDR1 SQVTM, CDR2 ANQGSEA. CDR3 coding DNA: TGCAGCGTTGAAGAACACCGAAATAACTATGGCTACACCTTC. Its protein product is CSVEEHRNNYGYTF. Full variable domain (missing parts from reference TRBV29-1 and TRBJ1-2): SAVISQKPSRDICQRGTSLTIQCQVDSQVTMMFWYRQQPGQSLTLIATANQGSEATYESGFVIDKFPISRPNLTFSTLTVSNMSPEDSSIYLCSVEEHRNNYGYTFGSGTRLTVV.

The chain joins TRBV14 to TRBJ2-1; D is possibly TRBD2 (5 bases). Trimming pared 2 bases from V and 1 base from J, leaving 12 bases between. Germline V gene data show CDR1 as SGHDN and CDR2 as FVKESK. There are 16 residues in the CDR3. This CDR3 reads CASSQKKTGSYNEQFF. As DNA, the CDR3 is TGTGCCAGCAGCCAAAAAAAAACGGGATCCTACAATGAGCAGTTCTTC.

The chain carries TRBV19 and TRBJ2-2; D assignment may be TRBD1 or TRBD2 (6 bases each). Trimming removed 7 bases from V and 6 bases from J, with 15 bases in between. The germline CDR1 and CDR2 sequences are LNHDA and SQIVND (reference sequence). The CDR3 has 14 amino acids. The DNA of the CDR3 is TGTGCCAGTAATTCACAGGGAGGCGCCGGGGAGCTGTTTTTT. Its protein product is CASNSQGGAGELFF.

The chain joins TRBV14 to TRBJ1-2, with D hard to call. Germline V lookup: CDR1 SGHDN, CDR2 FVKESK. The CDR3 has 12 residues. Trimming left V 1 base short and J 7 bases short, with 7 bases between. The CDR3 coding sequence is TGTGCCAGCAGCCAAGCGACGTCTGGCTACACCTTC. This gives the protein CASSQATSGYTF.

The chain's CDR3 is CASSLGISGNQPQHF. CDR3 DNA: TGCGCCAGCAGCTTAGGGATTTCAGGCAATCAGCCCCAGCATTTT. V gene TRBV4-3 combines with J gene TRBJ1-5; D is ambiguous. The CDR3 is 15 amino acids. The V and J ends lost 5 bases and 2 bases respectively, with 13 bases between them. Germline assignment: CDR1 LGHNA and CDR2 YSLEER.

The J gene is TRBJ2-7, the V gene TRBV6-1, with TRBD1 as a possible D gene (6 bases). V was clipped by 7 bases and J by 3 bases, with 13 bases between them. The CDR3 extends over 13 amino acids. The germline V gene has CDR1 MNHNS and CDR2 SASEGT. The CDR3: CASIKGGDYEQYF. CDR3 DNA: TGTGCCAGCATAAAAGGGGGAGACTACGAGCAGTACTTC.

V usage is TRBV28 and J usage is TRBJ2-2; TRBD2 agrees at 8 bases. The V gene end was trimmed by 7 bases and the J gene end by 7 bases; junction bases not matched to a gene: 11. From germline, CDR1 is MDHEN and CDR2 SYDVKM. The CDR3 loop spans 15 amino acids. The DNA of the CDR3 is TGTGCCAGCATGCGGGCGGGACTAGGGGGCGGGGAGCTGTTTTTT. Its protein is CASMRAGLGGGELFF.

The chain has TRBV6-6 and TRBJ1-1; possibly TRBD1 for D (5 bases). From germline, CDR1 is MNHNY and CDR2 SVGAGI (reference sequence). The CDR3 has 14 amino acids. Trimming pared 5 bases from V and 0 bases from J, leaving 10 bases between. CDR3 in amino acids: CASSAGGMNTEAFF. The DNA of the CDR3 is TGTGCCAGCAGTGCCGGGGGGATGAACACTGAAGCTTTCTTT.

CDR3 sequence: CASSLQGDTQYF. CDR3 DNA sequence: TGTGCCAGCAGCTTGCAGGGAGATACGCAGTATTTT. The rearrangement links TRBV7-9 to TRBJ2-3; D perhaps matches TRBD1 (5 bases). CDR1 and CDR2 from the germline V gene are SEHNR and FQNEAQ (reference sequence). V was shortened by 3 bases and J by 5 bases, with 6 bases between the two germline ends. The CDR3 totals 12 residues.

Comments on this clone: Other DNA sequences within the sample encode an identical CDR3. CDR3 in amino acids: CAWSVGSYEQYF. In nucleotides, the CDR3 is TGTGCCTGGAGTGTCGGGTCCTACGAGCAGTACTTC. The chain combines TRBV30 with TRBJ2-7; no firm D call. The germline V and J ends were trimmed by 0 bases and 1 base, with 4 bases remaining between them. The CDR3 loop spans 12 amino acids. The V gene's germline CDR1 is GTSNPN and CDR2 SVGIG (reference sequence).

The CDR3 bases are TGCGCCAGCAGCCCTGGGACAGGGGTACTCAATGAGCAGTTCTTC. This gives the protein CASSPGTGVLNEQFF. V and J are TRBV5-1 and TRBJ2-1; 10 bases are a match to TRBD1. The germline gives CDR1 SGHRS, CDR2 YFSETQ. V lost 4 bases to trimming and J lost 6 bases; unmatched junction nucleotides: 7. This CDR3 contains 15 residues.

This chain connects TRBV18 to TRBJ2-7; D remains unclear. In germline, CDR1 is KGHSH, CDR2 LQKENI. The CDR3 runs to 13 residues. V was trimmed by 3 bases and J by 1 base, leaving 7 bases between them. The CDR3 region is CASSPAESYEQYF. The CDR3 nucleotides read TGTGCCAGCTCACCTGCTGAGTCCTACGAGCAGTACTTC.

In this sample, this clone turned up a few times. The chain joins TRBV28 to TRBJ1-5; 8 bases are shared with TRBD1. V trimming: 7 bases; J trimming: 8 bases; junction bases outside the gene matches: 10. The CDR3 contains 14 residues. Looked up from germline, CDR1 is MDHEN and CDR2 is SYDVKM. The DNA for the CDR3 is TGTGCCAGCATTGTGGGGCAGGGACAGGAGCCCCAGCATTTT. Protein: CASIVGQGQEPQHF. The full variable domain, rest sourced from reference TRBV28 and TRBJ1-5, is DVKVTQSSRYLVKRTGEKVFLECVQDMDHENMFWYRQDPGLGLRLIYFSYDVKMKEKGDIPEGYSVSREKKERFSLILESASTNQTSMYLCASIVGQGQEPQHFGDGTRLSIL.

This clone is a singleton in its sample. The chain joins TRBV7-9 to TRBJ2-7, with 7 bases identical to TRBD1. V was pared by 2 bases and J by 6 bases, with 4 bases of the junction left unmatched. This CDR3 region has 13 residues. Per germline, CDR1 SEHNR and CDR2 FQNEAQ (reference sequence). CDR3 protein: CASSLTGAGEQYF. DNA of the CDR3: TGTGCCAGCAGCTTAACAGGGGCAGGCGAGCAGTACTTC.

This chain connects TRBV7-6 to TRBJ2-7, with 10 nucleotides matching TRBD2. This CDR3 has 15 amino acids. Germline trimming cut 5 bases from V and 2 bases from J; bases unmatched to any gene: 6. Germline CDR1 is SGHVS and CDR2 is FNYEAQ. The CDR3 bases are TGTGCCAGCAGCCCCTGGACTAGCGGAACCTACGAGCAGTACTTC. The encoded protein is CASSPWTSGTYEQYF.

CDR3 residues: CASSLGMGYEQYF. The CDR3 DNA follows: TGTGCCAGCAGCTTGGGTATGGGGTACGAGCAGTACTTC. J is TRBJ2-7 and V is TRBV7-3; D gene ambiguous. Trimming left V 3 bases short and J 4 bases short, with 10 bases between. The germline V gene encodes CDR1 SGHTA and CDR2 FQGTGA. The CDR3 covers 13 residues.

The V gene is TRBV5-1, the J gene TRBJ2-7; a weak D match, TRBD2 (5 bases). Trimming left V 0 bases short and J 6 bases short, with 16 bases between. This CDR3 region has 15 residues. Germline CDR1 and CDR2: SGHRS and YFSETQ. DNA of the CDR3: TGCGCCAGCAGCTTGGAGGACTCCATAAAGGGCGAGCAGTACTTC. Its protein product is CASSLEDSIKGEQYF.

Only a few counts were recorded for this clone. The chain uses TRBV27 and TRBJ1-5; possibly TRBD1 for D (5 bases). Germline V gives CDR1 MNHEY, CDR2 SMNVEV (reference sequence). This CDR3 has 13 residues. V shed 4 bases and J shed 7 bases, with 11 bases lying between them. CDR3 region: CASSSSGWQPQHF. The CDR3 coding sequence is TGTGCCAGCAGTTCGTCAGGGTGGCAGCCCCAGCATTTT.

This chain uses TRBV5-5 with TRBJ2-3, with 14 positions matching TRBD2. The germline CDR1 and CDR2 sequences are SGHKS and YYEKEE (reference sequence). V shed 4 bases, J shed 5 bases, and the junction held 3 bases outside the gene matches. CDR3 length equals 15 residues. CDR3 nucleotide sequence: TGTGCCAGCAGCCTTGGACTAGCGGGAGGAGATACGCAGTATTTT. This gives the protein CASSLGLAGGDTQYF.